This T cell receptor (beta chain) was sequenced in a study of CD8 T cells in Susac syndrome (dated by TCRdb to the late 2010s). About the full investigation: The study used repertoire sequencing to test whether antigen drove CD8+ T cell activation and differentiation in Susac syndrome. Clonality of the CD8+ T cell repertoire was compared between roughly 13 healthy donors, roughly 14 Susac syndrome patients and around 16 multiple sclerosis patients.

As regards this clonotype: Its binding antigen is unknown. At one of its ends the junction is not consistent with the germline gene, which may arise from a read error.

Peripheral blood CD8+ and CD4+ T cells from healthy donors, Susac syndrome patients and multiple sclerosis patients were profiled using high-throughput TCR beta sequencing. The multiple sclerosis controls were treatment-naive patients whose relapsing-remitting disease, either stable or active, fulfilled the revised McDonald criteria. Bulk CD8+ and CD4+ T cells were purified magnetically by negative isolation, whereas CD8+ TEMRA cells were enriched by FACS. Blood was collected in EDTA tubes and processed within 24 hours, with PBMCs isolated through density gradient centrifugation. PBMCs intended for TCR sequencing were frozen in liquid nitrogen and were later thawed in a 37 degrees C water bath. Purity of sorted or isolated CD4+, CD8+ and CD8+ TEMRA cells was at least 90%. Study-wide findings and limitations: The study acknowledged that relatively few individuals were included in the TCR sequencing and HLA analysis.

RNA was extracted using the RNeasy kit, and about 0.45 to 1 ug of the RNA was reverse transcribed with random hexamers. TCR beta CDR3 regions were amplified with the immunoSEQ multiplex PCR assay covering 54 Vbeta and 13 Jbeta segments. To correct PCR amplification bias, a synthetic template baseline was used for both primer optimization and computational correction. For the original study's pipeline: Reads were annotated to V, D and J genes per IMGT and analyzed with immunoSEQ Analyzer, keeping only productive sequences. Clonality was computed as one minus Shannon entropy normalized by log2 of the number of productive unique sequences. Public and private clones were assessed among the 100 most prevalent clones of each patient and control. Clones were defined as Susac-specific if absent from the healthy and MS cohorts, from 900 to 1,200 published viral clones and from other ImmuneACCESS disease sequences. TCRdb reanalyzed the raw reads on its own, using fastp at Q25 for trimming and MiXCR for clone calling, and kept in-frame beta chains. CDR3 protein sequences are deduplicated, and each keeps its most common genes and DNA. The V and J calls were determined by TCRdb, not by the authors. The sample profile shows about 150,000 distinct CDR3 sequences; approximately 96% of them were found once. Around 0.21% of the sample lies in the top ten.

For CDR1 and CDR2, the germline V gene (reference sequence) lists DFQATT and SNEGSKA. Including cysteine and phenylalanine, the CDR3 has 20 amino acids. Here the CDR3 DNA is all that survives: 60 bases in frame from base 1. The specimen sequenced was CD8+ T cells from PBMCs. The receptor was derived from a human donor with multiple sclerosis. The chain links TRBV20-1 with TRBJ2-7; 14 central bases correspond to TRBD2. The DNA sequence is TGCAGTGCTGGAGATAGGGGAGGTGGGACTAGCGGGAGCCTCTCCTACGAGCAGTACTTC. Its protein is CSAGDRGGGTSGSLSYEQYF.